This record looks at one T cell receptor beta chain sequence and its context. This entry comes from a study of cytomegalovirus exposure and HLA in healthy donors. The germline gives CDR1 LGHNT, CDR2 FRNRAP. The CDR3 is 15 residues long. V shed 9 bases and J 1 base; nucleotides not matched to a gene: 8. Here immunoSEQ multiplex PCR was the method, and the copy in TCRdb shows in-frame clones only, minus some. This repertoire shows over 35,000 clones, over 85% found once; its top ten account for around 3.4%. Sequenced: PBMCs. The chain couples TRBV12-5 to TRBJ1-5; 8 bases line up with TRBD1. This clonotype was sampled from a man younger than 30 in good health and CMV-seronegative. The CDR3 region is CASALTGGSNQPQHF. Written as DNA, the CDR3 is TGTGCTAGCGCTCTAACAGGGGGAAGCAATCAGCCCCAGCATTTT.